This TCR beta chain was sequenced in a study of blood T cell repertoires in COVID-19. Looking at the study overall: PBMCs, B-cell-depleted T cells, or T cells provided the cDNA or gDNA that made up the material.

The germline V gene encodes CDR1 WNHNN and CDR2 SYGVQD (reference sequence). CDR3 length: 13 amino acids. The ends were cut back, 5 bases at V and 6 bases at J, with 13 bases in the middle. TCRdb's table, derived via immunoSEQ multiplex PCR, lists solely in-frame clones and lacks some. The profile shows about 100,000 clones, around 85% of them singletons. Sequenced material: peripheral blood. The chain employs TRBV10-1 and TRBJ1-1; D is unclear. This receptor was obtained from a man aged 45-65 years with active or convalescent COVID-19. CDR3 protein: CASSPGREAEAFF. The DNA of the CDR3 is TGCGCCAGCAGTCCGGGCCGGGAAGCTGAAGCTTTCTTT.